This passage covers 27 T cell receptor beta chains from one sample sequenced in a study of identical twins. Via MiXCR, TCRdb re-called the 5' RACE reads, giving one row per CDR3 protein. Of around 490,000 distinct CDR3 sequences listed, around 22% are singletons. The sample was also reused in another study, on yellow fever vaccine responses in identical twins.

Sequencing was performed on CD4+ T cells sorted from blood. All receptors come from a woman between 18 and 29 years old in good health.

There are a few counts of this clonotype. The chain combines TRBV7-2 with TRBJ2-1; D unresolved. V lost 1 base and J 7 bases, leaving 8 bases between the germline ends. The CDR3 consists of 13 residues. The germline V gene has CDR1 SGHTA and CDR2 FQGNSA. CDR3: CASSLVVENEQFF. CDR3 sequence (DNA): TGTGCCAGCAGCTTAGTGGTCGAGAATGAGCAGTTCTTC. The variable domain in full, completed from reference TRBV7-2 and TRBJ2-1, reads GAGVSQSPSNKVTEKGKDVELRCDPISGHTALYWYRQSLGQGLEFLIYFQGNSAPDKSGLPSDRFSAERTGGSVSTLTIQRTQQEDSAVYLCASSLVVENEQFFGPGTRLTVL.

This clonotype appeared a few times. The CDR3 here is CASSSREGSSYNEQFF. CDR3 DNA: TGTGCCAGCAGTTCTCGGGAGGGAAGCTCCTACAATGAGCAGTTCTTC. V usage is TRBV3-1 and J usage is TRBJ2-1; 8 nucleotides align to TRBD2. The ends lost 6 bases at V and 0 bases at J; junction bases unmatched: 7. The CDR3 length is 16 residues. Germline V gives CDR1 LGHDT, CDR2 YNNKEL (reference sequence).

This clonotype was found a few times. The V gene is TRBV28, the J gene TRBJ2-7, with a weak D call TRBD1 (5 bases). Trimming cost V 2 bases and J 3 bases, with 14 bases left between them. Germline V CDR1 and CDR2: MDHEN, SYDVKM. There are 15 residues in the CDR3. CDR3 residues: CASSLRGTLDYEQYF. The CDR3 region has the DNA TGTGCCAGCAGTTTAAGGGGAACTCTAGACTACGAGCAGTACTTC.

This clonotype was detected many times. The rearrangement uses TRBV13 and TRBJ2-5, with D unresolved. The ends were cut back, 4 bases at V and 5 bases at J, with 14 bases in the middle. The CDR3 sequence is 14 residues long. Germline assignment: CDR1 PRHDT and CDR2 FYEKMQ (reference sequence). CDR3 nucleotide sequence: TGTGCCAGCAGCTCGCCGGATTCGAAGGAGACCCAGTACTTC. Residues: CASSSPDSKETQYF. Variable domain in full (rest from reference TRBV13 and TRBJ2-5): AAGVIQSPRHLIKEKRETATLKCYPIPRHDTVYWYQQGPGQDPQFLISFYEKMQSDKGSIPDRFSAQQFSDYHSELNMSSLELGDSALYFCASSSPDSKETQYFGPGTRLLVL.

This clonotype was picked up a small number of times. This chain connects TRBV28 to TRBJ2-3; TRBD1 matches at 8 bases. The CDR3 totals 13 residues. Trimming took 5 bases from V and 6 from J; bases not matched to a gene: 4. Germline V lookup: CDR1 MDHEN, CDR2 SYDVKM. The CDR3 coding sequence is TGTGCCAGCAGTGGACAGGGTTTGGATACGCAGTATTTT. Protein: CASSGQGLDTQYF.

V gene TRBV4-1 combines with J gene TRBJ2-1, with 12 bases that match TRBD2. The CDR3 runs to 16 residues. Germline V gene data show CDR1 as MGHRA and CDR2 as YSYEKL. V was pared by 0 bases and J by 9 bases, with 6 bases of the junction left unmatched. The CDR3: CASSQDLTSGRREQFF. Written as DNA, the CDR3 is TGCGCCAGCAGCCAAGATCTCACTAGCGGGAGGCGTGAGCAGTTCTTC.

This chain joins TRBV10-3 and TRBJ2-3; 13 nucleotides line up with TRBD2. The CDR3 has 22 amino acids. V was pared by 2 bases and J by 4 bases, with 21 bases of the junction left unmatched. The germline CDR1 and CDR2 sequences are ENHRY and SYGVKD. CDR3 region: CAISERRGPGLAGAQGSDTQYF. The CDR3 bases are TGTGCCATCAGTGAGAGGAGGGGTCCCGGACTAGCGGGGGCCCAAGGTTCAGATACGCAGTATTTT.

The chain is built from TRBV5-1 and TRBJ1-2, with 10 positions matching TRBD1. CDR3 size: 20 residues. V trimming: 4 bases; J trimming: 3 bases; junction bases outside the gene matches: 21. Per germline, CDR1 SGHRS and CDR2 YFSETQ. DNA of the CDR3: TGCGCCAGCAGCCCGGGACAGGGGTGGGGGCCGATCTCTAAGGACTATGGCTACACCTTC. Translated: CASSPGQGWGPISKDYGYTF.

This clonotype was seen a handful of times. The V call is TRBV12-3 or TRBV12-4, the J call TRBJ2-1, with 11 bases fitting TRBD2. V gave up 5 bases and J gave up 8 bases; unmatched junction bases: 11. CDR3 length: 16 amino acids. The CDR3: CASSPRSGRAEDEQFF. CDR3 coding DNA: TGTGCCAGCAGTCCCCGTAGCGGGAGGGCCGAGGATGAGCAGTTCTTC.

The chain carries TRBV5-5 and TRBJ2-2; D may be TRBD1 (6 bases). The V end lost 3 bases, the J end lost 6 bases, and 24 bases lay between the germline ends. Germline V lookup: CDR1 SGHKS, CDR2 YYEKEE (reference sequence). The length of the CDR3 is 18 residues. The CDR3 bases are TGTGCCAGCAGCTCCCGGCCGGTAACAGGGAGCGGTTCCGGGGAGCTGTTTTTT. Translation: CASSSRPVTGSGSGELFF. The full variable domain, with the rest looked up from reference TRBV5-5 and TRBJ2-2, is DAGVTQSPTHLIKTRGQQVTLRCSPISGHKSVSWYQQVLGQGPQFIFQYYEKEERGRGNFPDRFSARQFPNYSSELNVNALLLGDSALYLCASSSRPVTGSGSGELFFGEGSRLTVL.

This clonotype was observed a handful of times. V usage is TRBV12-3 or TRBV12-4 and J usage is TRBJ2-1; D gene unclear. The CDR3 runs to 12 residues. With 6 bases removed from V and 5 bases from J, the gap between germline ends came to 8 bases. Here the CDR3 reads CASRITDNEQFF. CDR3 DNA sequence: TGTGCCAGCAGGATAACGGACAATGAGCAGTTCTTC.

This chain uses TRBV11-2 with TRBJ2-2; 12 nucleotides match TRBD1. CDR1 and CDR2 (germline): SGHAT, FQNNGV. This CDR3 is 18 amino acids long. V gave up 6 bases and J gave up 5 bases; unmatched junction bases: 13. CDR3: CASRRGRDRGRFTGELFF. In nucleotides, the CDR3 is TGTGCCAGCAGACGCGGCCGGGACAGGGGGCGATTTACCGGGGAGCTGTTTTTT.

This rearrangement joins TRBV10-3 to TRBJ1-2; the D gene is possibly TRBD1 (5 bases). The CDR3 has 14 residues. V was trimmed by 6 bases and J by 2 bases, leaving 13 bases between them. Per germline, CDR1 ENHRY and CDR2 SYGVKD. CDR3 sequence: CAIRGGSGNYGYTF. CDR3 sequence (DNA): TGTGCCATCAGGGGGGGATCAGGGAACTATGGCTACACCTTC.

This clonotype was seen at least ten times. The chain links TRBV12-3 or TRBV12-4 to TRBJ2-7; tentatively, D is TRBD2 (5 bases). The CDR3 runs 13 residues. The ends were cut back, 4 bases at V and 3 bases at J, with 10 bases in the middle. The CDR3 here is CASSYERSYEQYF. The DNA for the CDR3 is TGTGCCAGCAGTTACGAGCGGAGCTACGAGCAGTACTTC.

The chain has TRBV7-8 and TRBJ1-5, with TRBD1 as a possible D gene (6 bases). In germline, CDR1 is SGHVS, CDR2 FQNEAQ. V was cut by 0 bases and J by 5 bases, with 20 bases left in between. CDR3 length: 18 residues. In DNA, the CDR3 is TGTGCCAGCAGCTTAGCCCTACGCCACAGGGCCGTCGATCAGCCCCAGCATTTT. This translates into CASSLALRHRAVDQPQHF. The full variable domain, completed using reference TRBV7-8 and TRBJ1-5, is GAGVSQSPRYKVAKRGQDVALRCDPISGHVSLFWYQQALGQGPEFLTYFQNEAQLDKSGLPSDRFFAERPEGSVSTLKIQRTQQEDSAVYLCASSLALRHRAVDQPQHFGDGTRLSIL.

This clonotype was seen more than once but under ten times. This chain links TRBV7-2 with TRBJ2-1, with a possible D match to TRBD2 (6 bases). Trimming stripped 0 bases from V and 0 bases from J, with 9 bases between. The CDR3 length is 16 residues. The germline gives CDR1 SGHTA, CDR2 FQGNSA. CDR3 sequence: CASSLASGGSYNEQFF. The DNA of the CDR3 is TGTGCCAGCAGCTTAGCGTCCGGGGGCTCCTACAATGAGCAGTTCTTC.

This clonotype was seen a handful of times. This chain uses TRBV5-1 with TRBJ2-1; possibly TRBD2 for D (5 bases). The CDR3 spans 13 residues. Trimming shortened V by 4 bases and J by 10 bases, and 15 bases separated the two germline ends. Germline V gene sequence: CDR1 SGHRS, CDR2 YFSETQ. In DNA, the CDR3 is TGCGCCAGCAGCAACACCCAACGGGGAGAGCAGTTCTTC. Residues: CASSNTQRGEQFF.

V usage is TRBV14 and J usage is TRBJ2-3; tentative D call: TRBD1 (5 bases). Germline values: CDR1 SGHDN, CDR2 FVKESK. This CDR3 spans 13 amino acids. Trimming removed 2 bases from V and 6 bases from J, with 9 bases in between. CDR3 sequence: CASSQIHRDTQYF. CDR3 nucleotide sequence: TGTGCCAGCAGCCAAATACACAGGGATACGCAGTATTTT.

This clonotype showed up just a few times. The rearrangement links TRBV12-3 or TRBV12-4 to TRBJ1-1; D remains ambiguous. This CDR3 has 14 residues. Trimming left V 7 bases short and J 0 bases short, with 12 bases between. CDR3 sequence (DNA): TGTGCCAGCACCTCGGCCCCTATGAACACTGAAGCTTTCTTT. As protein: CASTSAPMNTEAFF.

This clonotype turned up a few times. J is TRBJ1-6 and V is TRBV24-1; 7 nucleotides line up with TRBD1. J gave up 7 bases and V 7 bases, and 6 bases lay outside the gene matches. CDR1 is KGHDR, CDR2 SFDVKD, per germline. This CDR3 comprises 14 residues. The CDR3 nucleotides are TGTGCCACCAGCCGAGGACAGGCCAATTCACCCCTCCACTTT. Amino acid sequence: CATSRGQANSPLHF.

In its sample, this clonotype was seen once. V is TRBV18 and J is TRBJ2-1; 8 bases fit TRBD2. The germline gives CDR1 KGHSH, CDR2 LQKENI. This CDR3 spans 14 amino acids. J lost 4 bases, V lost 3 bases, and 2 bases had no gene match. CDR3 nucleotide sequence: TGTGCCAGCTCACCCCGGGAGGGGTACAATGAGCAGTTCTTC. Protein: CASSPREGYNEQFF.

V and J are TRBV10-3 and TRBJ1-5; perhaps TRBD1 as D (5 bases). CDR1 and CDR2 (germline): ENHRY, SYGVKD. CDR3 length: 15 amino acids. The ends were cut back, 6 bases at V and 3 bases at J, with 15 bases in the middle. CDR3 region: CAISRGGGDNQPQHF. CDR3 DNA sequence: TGTGCCATCAGCCGAGGTGGGGGGGACAATCAGCCCCAGCATTTT.

The chain couples TRBV28 to TRBJ1-2, with a weak D call TRBD1 (6 bases). The CDR3 runs 14 residues. V gave up 6 bases and J gave up 4 bases, with 15 bases separating them. Germline loops: CDR1 MDHEN, CDR2 SYDVKM. The CDR3 sequence: CASRSQGSIYGYTF. In nucleotides, the CDR3 is TGTGCCAGCAGATCACAGGGAAGTATCTATGGCTACACCTTC.

The V call is TRBV24-1, the J call TRBJ2-2; the D is unclear. CDR1 and CDR2 from the germline V gene are KGHDR and SFDVKD. The CDR3 consists of 15 residues. V lost 0 bases, J lost 4 bases, and 8 bases lay in between. This CDR3 reads CATSDLRTATGELFF. The CDR3 nucleotides read TGTGCCACCAGTGATTTGAGAACGGCCACCGGGGAGCTGTTTTTT.

CDR3 region: CAISRGQYNEQFF. The CDR3 DNA reads TGTGCCATCAGTCGCGGACAGTACAATGAGCAGTTCTTC. The chain employs TRBV10-3 and TRBJ2-1; tentatively, D is TRBD1 (6 bases). The CDR3 length is 13 residues. V shed 5 bases and J shed 4 bases, with 9 bases lying between them. The germline V gene has CDR1 ENHRY and CDR2 SYGVKD.

The chain is built from TRBV3-1 and TRBJ2-7; weak D call: TRBD1 (5 bases). CDR1 and CDR2 (germline): LGHDT, YNNKEL (reference sequence). This CDR3 is built from 15 residues. Trimming cost V 0 bases and J 3 bases, with 12 bases left between them. CDR3: CASSQDRRADYEQYF. The CDR3 DNA reads TGTGCCAGCAGCCAAGATCGCAGGGCGGACTACGAGCAGTACTTC.

The V and J genes are TRBV18 and TRBJ2-5, with D possibly called TRBD1 or TRBD2 (6 bases each). The CDR3 covers 14 residues. Deletions cut 1 base from V and 4 bases from J, with 10 bases between. Germline V gene data show CDR1 as KGHSH and CDR2 as LQKENI. CDR3 loop: CASSPQGGRETQYF. The CDR3 region has the DNA TGTGCCAGCTCACCACAGGGGGGAAGAGAGACCCAGTACTTC.